This TCR beta chain derives from a study of T cell changes during pregnancy in multiple sclerosis. Sequenced by immunoSEQ multiplex PCR; TCRdb stores in-frame clones only, minus some. This table has fewer than 90,000 clones, roughly 94% appearing once. V dropped 4 bases and J dropped 4 bases, with 15 bases sitting between them. The CDR3 runs to 15 residues. CDR1 SGHRS and CDR2 YFSETQ come from the germline V gene. The origin of this receptor is a female donor with multiple sclerosis, enrolled in a pregnancy study. The J gene is TRBJ2-1, the V gene TRBV5-1; D possibly corresponds to TRBD2 (6 bases). Sequencing used peripheral blood, obtained in the third trimester of pregnancy. CDR3 DNA sequence: TGCGCCAGCAGCCCAGGGCCTAGCGCGTACAATGAGCAGTTCTTC. Protein: CASSPGPSAYNEQFF.